These T cell receptor beta chains were read from a single sample in a study of blood T cells in healthy people across ages. TCRdb called the 5' RACE reads again in MiXCR, with one record for every CDR3 protein. The sample shows about 1,400,000 distinct CDR3 sequences, approximately 59% of them seen only once. The sequencing input was blood. These receptors all stem from a man between 18 and 29 years old in good health. CDR3s leave out the opening cysteine and the closing phenylalanine or tryptophan.

v_gene	j_gene	CDR3aa
TRBV24-1	TRBJ2-3	ATSDLDTPDTDTQY
TRBV20-1	TRBJ2-2	SARSRAKELF
TRBV27	TRBJ1-5	ASSFEQFQPQH
TRBV20-1	TRBJ2-5	SATSGGEETQY
TRBV11-2	TRBJ2-1	ASSVEGGSSYNEQF
TRBV28	TRBJ2-7	ASSFIAGGTYEQY
TRBV5-1	TRBJ2-7	ASSTGQGIHEQY
TRBV6-2/TRBV6-3	TRBJ1-1	ASSFGSGGGGAF
TRBV15	TRBJ2-7	ATSNCQGANMAYEQY
TRBV4-3	TRBJ1-5	ASSQDHTGTNQPQH
TRBV27	TRBJ2-1	ASSPRTSGTSSYNEQF
TRBV29-1	TRBJ2-3	SVEGVGYTDTQY
TRBV28	TRBJ1-2	ASRLRGRARGYT
TRBV14	TRBJ2-5	ASSQDYRGLRGETQY
TRBV7-2	TRBJ2-6	ASSLSITLGPSGANVLT
TRBV10-3	TRBJ1-6	AISDAGYNSPLH
TRBV6-5	TRBJ1-2	ASRVEGGHT
TRBV20-1	TRBJ2-7	SARPRGIPYEQY
TRBV29-1	TRBJ2-7	SVEREGLGEQY
TRBV4-3	TRBJ1-2	ASSQDLGGYGYT
TRBV20-1	TRBJ1-1	SAQTENTEAF
TRBV10-3	TRBJ2-7	AISEGEVHEQY
TRBV2	TRBJ2-7	ASTISGEQY
TRBV5-1	TRBJ1-2	ASSHIRGYGRASYGYT
TRBV7-9	TRBJ2-3	ATRWTSGTDTQY
TRBV29-1	TRBJ1-1	SVGGQYTEAF
TRBV6-1	TRBJ1-2	ASRPGLNGGYT
TRBV4-1	TRBJ2-7	ASSQAVTYEQY
TRBV20-1	TRBJ2-5	SARGGQSQETQY
TRBV6-5	TRBJ2-3	ASSYRVFSTDTQY
TRBV20-1	TRBJ2-3	SARGERGPFTDTQY
TRBV20-1	TRBJ2-5	SARDPWWAIETQY
TRBV6-5	TRBJ1-2	ASSRVKGHGYT
TRBV2	TRBJ1-4	AGRQGPNEKLF
TRBV7-2	TRBJ2-3	ASSPRAVGVDTQY
TRBV7-9	TRBJ1-2	ASSFTSVNYGYT
TRBV12-3/TRBV12-4	TRBJ2-7	ASSLGQGNSYEQY
TRBV4-1	TRBJ1-1	ASSQTGGMLTEAF
TRBV20-1	TRBJ1-1	SATRTGNEAF
TRBV20-1	TRBJ2-3	SASGKLRRTDTQY
TRBV29-1	TRBJ1-2	SVEESWGAPYT
TRBV5-4	TRBJ2-3	ASSPGAGADTDTQY
TRBV7-2	TRBJ2-3	ASSLAIGDTDTRY
TRBV7-9	TRBJ2-1	ASSLAGLAGNEQF
TRBV4-2	TRBJ2-7	ASSQGRSLYEQY
TRBV7-9	TRBJ2-7	ASSSSPGLGAYEQY
TRBV27	TRBJ2-7	ASSTTGNEQY
TRBV6-5	TRBJ1-1	ASSGYRGDTEAF
TRBV20-1	TRBJ1-1	SAKGERGINTEAF
TRBV25-1	-	ASRGRSTYEQY
TRBV11-2	TRBJ1-2	ACSFPGGSVGGYT
TRBV12-3/TRBV12-4	TRBJ1-2	ASSLRSDYT
TRBV27	TRBJ2-3	ASSAGGLDTQY